This is a list of T cell receptor beta chains from one sample in a study of graft-versus-host responses after intestinal transplantation. Clones were read by immunoSEQ multiplex PCR, and TCRdb kept only the in-frame ones, dropping some. The data show more than 95,000 clones, around nine tenths seen once. The antigens of these receptors remain unknown. Sample: unstimulated CD4+ T cells sorted from spleen or lymph node cells, taken before intestinal transplant. All receptors come from a human donor who received an intestinal transplant. Each CDR3 is given with its conserved first and last residue. The D gene is left open where the match is weak. Clone sizes are given selectively: once, few, many, or a class where the clone is expanded.

13	NA	NA	TRBJ1-5	TRBV10-3	TGTGCCATGGGGACTTTTAAGGGCCAGCCCCAGCATTTT	CAMGTFKGQPQHF
13	NA	TRBD1	TRBJ2-1	TRBV5-4	TGTGCCAGCAGCTGGACAGGGAACAATGAGCAGTTCTTC	CASSWTGNNEQFF
16	NA	NA	TRBJ1-6	TRBV7-9	TGTGCCAGCAGCTTCGGACAGAGCTCCTATAATTCACCCCTCCACTTT	CASSFGQSSYNSPLHF
14	NA	NA	TRBJ1-4	TRBV19	TGTGCCAGTAATTCCCGACGAGAGGGTGAAAAACTGTTTTTT	CASNSRREGEKLFF
11	NA	NA	TRBJ1-2	TRBV20-1	TGCAGTGCTATACCCTCCGGAGCCTACACCTTC	CSAIPSGAYTF
15	NA	NA	TRBJ2-7	TRBV6-1	TGTGCCAGCAGTGAAGCGAGGCTCCAACACTACGAGCAGTACTTC	CASSEARLQHYEQYF
16	NA	NA	TRBJ2-1	TRBV15	TGTGCCACCAGCAGCCCCGGGGGAAAAGTCTACAATGAGCAGTTCTTC	CATSSPGGKVYNEQFF
11	NA	NA	TRBJ2-7	TRBV7-2	TGTGCCAGCAGCTCCTTATACGAGCAGTACTTC	CASSSLYEQYF
12	NA	TRBD2	TRBJ2-5	TRBV18	TGTGCCAGCTCACTAGCGGGAGAGACCCAGTACTTC	CASSLAGETQYF
17	NA	NA	TRBJ2-3	TRBV10-3	TGTGCCATCAGTGAGTCGATCGGTCAGGTGATGGCAGATACGCAGTATTTT	CAISESIGQVMADTQYF
14	NA	NA	TRBJ1-4	TRBV19	TGTGCCAGTAGTAGCGGGCAGCCTAATGAAAAACTGTTTTTT	CASSSGQPNEKLFF
14	NA	TRBD2	TRBJ2-3	TRBV30	TGTGCCCGACCGGGACTAGCGGGGGTAGATACGCAGTATTTT	CARPGLAGVDTQYF
13	once	TRBD2	TRBJ2-1	TRBV10-3	TGTGCCATCAGTGAGCGGGGGGGCCATGAGCAGTTCTTC	CAISERGGHEQFF
15	NA	NA	TRBJ2-4	TRBV5-4	TGTGCCAGCAGTAGGGGACAAGCTCTAGAAAACATTCAGTACTTC	CASSRGQALENIQYF
14	NA	NA	TRBJ2-5	TRBV5-4	TGTGCCAGCAGCTTGCCACTGGCGGAAGAGACCCAGTACTTC	CASSLPLAEETQYF
11	NA	NA	TRBJ2-7	TRBV20-1	TGCAGTGCTAACAGGGTAGGCGAGCAGTACTTC	CSANRVGEQYF
15	NA	TRBD1	TRBJ1-2	TRBV7-9	TGTGCCAGCAGCGTTAACAGGGGGCGTGGTTATGGCTACACCTTC	CASSVNRGRGYGYTF
15	NA	TRBD2	TRBJ2-7	TRBV11-2	TGTGCCAGCAGCCCCCTCTCAGCGGGAGGCTACGAGCAGTACTTC	CASSPLSAGGYEQYF
16	NA	NA	TRBJ1-1	TRBV7-2	TGTGCCAGCAGCTTACGGGTGGGGCGCCTGAACACTGAAGCTTTCTTT	CASSLRVGRLNTEAFF
16	NA	TRBD2	TRBJ2-7	TRBV7-8	TGTGCCAGCAGCGACGGACTAGCGGGGGGGCGGGACGAGCAGTACTTC	CASSDGLAGGRDEQYF
15	NA	TRBD1	TRBJ2-5	TRBV28	TGTGCCAGCAGTACCGGGACAGGGTATCGGGAGACCCAGTACTTC	CASSTGTGYRETQYF
18	NA	TRBD2	TRBJ2-3	TRBV28	TGTGCCAGCAGCCACCCTGGGACTAGCGGGAGGGACACAGATACGCAGTATTTT	CASSHPGTSGRDTDTQYF
14	few	TRBD1	TRBJ1-2	TRBV30	TGTGCCTGGGCCCCGGACAGGCGGGGCTATGGCTACACCTTC	CAWAPDRRGYGYTF
14	NA	NA	TRBJ1-2	TRBV7-2	TGTGCCAGCAGCTTTTTGGGGGGTGGCTATGGCTACACCTTC	CASSFLGGGYGYTF
15	NA	TRBD1	TRBJ1-2	TRBV7-3	TGTGCCAGCAGTTCCCCCGGGACAGGGGTCTATGGCTACACCTTC	CASSSPGTGVYGYTF
15	NA	TRBD1	TRBJ1-2	TRBV5-4	TGTGCCAGCAGCCTCGGACAGGGCGCCAACTATGGCTACACCTTC	CASSLGQGANYGYTF
17	few	TRBD1	TRBJ2-6	TRBV5-6	TGTGCCAGCAGCTTGGACAGGGGGCGATCTGGGGCCAACGTCCTGACTTTC	CASSLDRGRSGANVLTF
12	NA	NA	TRBJ2-7	TRBV14	TGTGCCAGCAGCGAACATGCAGGGGCGCAGTACTTC	CASSEHAGAQYF
14	NA	NA	TRBJ1-4	TRBV5-1	TGCGCCAGCAAGGACATACCAACTAATGAAAAACTGTTTTTT	CASKDIPTNEKLFF
12	NA	NA	TRBJ1-1	TRBV6-5	TGTGCCAGCAGTTATTTTGGGGCGGAAGCTTTCTTT	CASSYFGAEAFF
14	NA	TRBD2	TRBJ2-1	TRBV10-3	TGTGCCATCAGGACTAGCGGAGCTTACAATGAGCAGTTCTTC	CAIRTSGAYNEQFF
13	NA	NA	TRBJ1-1	TRBV6-1	TGTGCCAGCAACCCCCGACAGAGCACTGAAGCTTTCTTT	CASNPRQSTEAFF
14	NA	NA	TRBJ2-2	TRBV7-3	TGTGCCAGCCAGCGGCTAGCCCACACCGGGGAGCTGTTTTTT	CASQRLAHTGELFF
13	NA	TRBD2	TRBJ2-3	TRBV2	TGTGCCAGCAGTTTAGCGGGAGCGGATACGCAGTATTTT	CASSLAGADTQYF
13	NA	TRBD2	TRBJ2-4	TRBV19	TGTGCCAGTGGGGAGGGTCTCCAAAACATTCAGTACTTC	CASGEGLQNIQYF
16	NA	NA	TRBJ2-2	TRBV9	TGTGCCAGCAGCGTAGAAGGAACAGTTAACACCGGGGAGCTGTTTTTT	CASSVEGTVNTGELFF
14	NA	NA	TRBJ2-3	TRBV5-1	TGCGCCAGCAGCTTGCAATGGAGTAAAGATACGCAGTATTTT	CASSLQWSKDTQYF
17	NA	TRBD1	TRBJ1-1	TRBV7-2	TGTGCCAGCAGCTTACAGGGGGCGCGCACAGTGAACACTGAAGCTTTCTTT	CASSLQGARTVNTEAFF
14	NA	NA	TRBJ2-2	TRBV29-1	TGCAGCGTTGCCCAGGGTTCGAACACCGGGGAGCTGTTTTTT	CSVAQGSNTGELFF
15	NA	NA	TRBJ2-6	TRBV6-5	TGTGCCAGCAGTCTAGGAGGAGCTGGGGCCAACGTCCTGACTTTC	CASSLGGAGANVLTF
11	NA	NA	TRBJ1-1	TRBV7-2	TGTGCCAGCAGCCCCAAAACTGAAGCTTTCTTT	CASSPKTEAFF
15	NA	NA	TRBJ1-6	TRBV30	TGTGCCTGGACTGCGGACCTCGGGGGAAATTCACCCCTCCACTTT	CAWTADLGGNSPLHF
15	NA	TRBD1	TRBJ2-1	TRBV5-5	TGTGCCAGCAGTTATAGACAGGGAGTCTACAATGAGCAGTTCTTC	CASSYRQGVYNEQFF
14	NA	TRBD1	TRBJ1-2	TRBV5-4	TGTGCCAGCAGAACTCTGACTACAGGGGTGGGGTACACCTTC	CASRTLTTGVGYTF
15	NA	NA	TRBJ1-1	TRBV5-4	TGTGCCAGCAGCTCGTTTAAACAAATGAACACTGAAGCTTTCTTT	CASSSFKQMNTEAFF
16	NA	NA	TRBJ2-6	TRBV5-1	TGCGCCAGCAGCTTGGATACAGCTGCTGGGGCCAACGTCCTGACTTTC	CASSLDTAAGANVLTF
15	NA	NA	TRBJ2-6	TRBV5-1	TGCGCCAGCAGCCAAGGGGTTTCTGGGGCCAACGTCCTGACTTTC	CASSQGVSGANVLTF
15	NA	TRBD1	TRBJ1-1	TRBV19	TGTGCCAGTAGTATTCGAGGACAGGGCTATACTGAAGCTTTCTTT	CASSIRGQGYTEAFF
18	NA	TRBD2	TRBJ2-7	TRBV9	TGTGCCAGCAGCGTAGGTGTGGGGGTGAGGACTAGCGGCCACGAGCAGTACTTC	CASSVGVGVRTSGHEQYF
15	NA	TRBD1	TRBJ1-2	TRBV6-5	TGTGCCAGCAGGGCACCGGGACAGGGACCCTATGGCTACACCTTC	CASRAPGQGPYGYTF
14	NA	TRBD1	TRBJ2-7	TRBV6-1	TGTGCCAGCAGGACAGCCGCAGGGGGCTACGAGCAGTACTTC	CASRTAAGGYEQYF
16	NA	TRBD2	TRBJ2-5	TRBV5-4	TGTGCCAGCAGCTTGCCCGCGGGACTAGCAGGAGAGACCCAGTACTTC	CASSLPAGLAGETQYF